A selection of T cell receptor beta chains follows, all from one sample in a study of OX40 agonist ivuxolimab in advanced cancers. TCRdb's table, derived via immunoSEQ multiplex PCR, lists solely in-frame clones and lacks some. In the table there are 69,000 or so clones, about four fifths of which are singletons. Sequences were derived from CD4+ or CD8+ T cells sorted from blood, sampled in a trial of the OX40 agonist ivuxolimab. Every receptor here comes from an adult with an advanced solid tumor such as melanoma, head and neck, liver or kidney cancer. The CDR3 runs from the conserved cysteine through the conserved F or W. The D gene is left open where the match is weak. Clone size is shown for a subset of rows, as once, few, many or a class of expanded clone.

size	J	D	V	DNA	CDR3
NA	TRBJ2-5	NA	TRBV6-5	TGTGCCAGCAGTCCGAAGGGCCAAGAGACCCAGTACTTC	CASSPKGQETQYF
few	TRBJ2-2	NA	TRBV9	TGTGCCAGCAGTGGTTCGGCGAGCACCGGGGAGCTGTTTTTT	CASSGSASTGELFF
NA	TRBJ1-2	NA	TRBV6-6	TGTGCCAGCAATTACGGAGGGTCGGACTATGGCTACACCTTC	CASNYGGSDYGYTF
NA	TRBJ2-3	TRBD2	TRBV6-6	TGTGCCAGCAGTATTTTTCTAGCGGGAGTAAGTGGTACGCAGTATTTT	CASSIFLAGVSGTQYF
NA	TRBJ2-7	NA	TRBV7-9	TGTGCCAGCAGCTTAACAGGGTACGAGCAGTACTTC	CASSLTGYEQYF
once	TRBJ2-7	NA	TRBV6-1	TGTGCCAGCAGTGTGGGGACATTCACCGAGCAGTACTTC	CASSVGTFTEQYF
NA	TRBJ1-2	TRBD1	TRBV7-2	TGTGCCAGCAGCTCGGACAGGCTCTATGGCTACACCTTC	CASSSDRLYGYTF
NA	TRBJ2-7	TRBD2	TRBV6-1	TGTGCCAGCACAGCAACTAGCGGGACCTACGAGCAGTACTTC	CASTATSGTYEQYF
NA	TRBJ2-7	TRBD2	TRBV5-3	TGTGCCAGAAGCTTGGGTAGCGGGACTAGCTCCTACGAGCAGTACTTC	CARSLGSGTSSYEQYF
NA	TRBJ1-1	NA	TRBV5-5	TGTGCCAGCAGCTTGGTAGAGAGGGAGACTGAAGCTTTCTTT	CASSLVERETEAFF
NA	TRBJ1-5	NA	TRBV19	TGTGCCAGTAGTCCCTACGGGGACGGTAATCAGCCCCAGCATTTT	CASSPYGDGNQPQHF
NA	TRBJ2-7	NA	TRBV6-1	TGTGCCAGCGGAGAGGGGGGGAGCTCCTACGAGCAGTACTTC	CASGEGGSSYEQYF
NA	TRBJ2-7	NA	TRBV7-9	TGTGCCAGCAGCTTAGAGCTGGGGCGCGAGCAGTACTTC	CASSLELGREQYF
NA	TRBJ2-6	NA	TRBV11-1	TGTGCCAGCAGCTATTACAGCTCTGGGGCCAACGTCCTGACTTTC	CASSYYSSGANVLTF
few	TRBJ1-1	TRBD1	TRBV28	TGTGCCAGCAGTTCGACAGGGAGGAACACTGAAGCTTTCTTT	CASSSTGRNTEAFF
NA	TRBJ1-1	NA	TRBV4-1	TGCGCCAGCAGCCAAGATGCTACAGGGTCAAGGGACACTGAAGCTTTCTTT	CASSQDATGSRDTEAFF
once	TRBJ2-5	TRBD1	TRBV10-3	TGTGCCATCAGGGGACAGAGCTTCCAAGAGACCCAGTACTTC	CAIRGQSFQETQYF
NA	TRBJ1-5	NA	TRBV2	TGTGCCAGCAGTGAAGTATCGGGACGGGTCAATCAGCCCCAGCATTTT	CASSEVSGRVNQPQHF
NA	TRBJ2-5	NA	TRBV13	TGTGCCAGCAGCTTAGCCCAAGAGACCCAGTACTTC	CASSLAQETQYF
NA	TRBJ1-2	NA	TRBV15	TGTGCCACCAGCAGAGATATAGAGGGCGCGGTTGGCTACACCTTC	CATSRDIEGAVGYTF
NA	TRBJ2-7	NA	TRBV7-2	TGTGCCAGCAGCTTAGCGCTGGATGCAAGCTCCTACGAGCAGTACTTC	CASSLALDASSYEQYF
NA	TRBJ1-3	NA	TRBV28	TGTGCCAGCAGTTTCACTCATACCGGGGGAAACACCATATATTTT	CASSFTHTGGNTIYF
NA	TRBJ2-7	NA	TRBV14	TGTGCCAGCAGCCAAGGGATCCTTCGAGTCACTCCCTACGAGCAGTACTTC	CASSQGILRVTPYEQYF
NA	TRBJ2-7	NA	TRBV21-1	TGTGCCAGCAGCACGAACGGACAGGGGGCCCACGAGCAGTACTTC	CASSTNGQGAHEQYF
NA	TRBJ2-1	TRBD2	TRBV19	TGTGCCAGTAGTAGCCCTAGCGGGGGGGTCTTTGAGCAGTTCTTC	CASSSPSGGVFEQFF
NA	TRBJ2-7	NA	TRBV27	TGTGCCAGCAGGCCGGACCCCTCACCTTCCTACGAGCAGTACTTC	CASRPDPSPSYEQYF
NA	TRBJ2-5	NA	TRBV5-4	TGTGCCAGCAGCTTGGCCGGCACGCAAGAGACCCAGTACTTC	CASSLAGTQETQYF
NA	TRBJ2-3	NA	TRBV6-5	TGTGCCAGCAGTCGGGGAGGGACAGGACCAGTTACGCAGTATTTT	CASSRGGTGPVTQYF
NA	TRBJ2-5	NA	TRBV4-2	TGTGCCAGCAGCCAAGATCCGGGGTACCAAGAGACCCAGTACTTC	CASSQDPGYQETQYF
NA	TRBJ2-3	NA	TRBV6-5	TGTGCCAGCAGGCAGGGGTTTCATACGCAGTATTTT	CASRQGFHTQYF
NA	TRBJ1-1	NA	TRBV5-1	TGCGCCAGCAGTATTGAGGTTAACACTGAAGCTTTCTTT	CASSIEVNTEAFF
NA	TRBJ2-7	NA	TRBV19	TGTGCCAGTAGTAGACTGGCGGAAGGCGAGCAGTACTTC	CASSRLAEGEQYF
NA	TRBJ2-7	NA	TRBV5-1	TGCGCCAGCAGCTTGACAGGGTCCGACGCGAGGGAGCAGTACTTC	CASSLTGSDAREQYF
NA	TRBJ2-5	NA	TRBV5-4	TGTGCCAGCAGCTTATCGGGGAGGACTGCTGAGACCCAGTACTTC	CASSLSGRTAETQYF
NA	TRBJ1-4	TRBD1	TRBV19	TGTGCCAGTAGTCGGACAGGGGGGCTTGAAAAACTGTTTTTT	CASSRTGGLEKLFF
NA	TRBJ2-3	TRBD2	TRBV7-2	TGTGCCAGCCGGCCCCTAGCGGGAGAGGGTACGCAGTATTTT	CASRPLAGEGTQYF
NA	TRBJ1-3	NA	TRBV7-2	TGTGCCAGCAGCCCCGGGACAACCCTGACGCGCGTATATTTT	CASSPGTTLTRVYF
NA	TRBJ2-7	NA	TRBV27	TGTGCCAGCAGTTTTGGTATAGGGGGGCTCTCCTACGAGCAGTACTTC	CASSFGIGGLSYEQYF
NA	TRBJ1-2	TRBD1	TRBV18	TGTGCCAGCTCACCCCGGACAGGGGATAGGTTTAACTATGGCTACACCTTC	CASSPRTGDRFNYGYTF
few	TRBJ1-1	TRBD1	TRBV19	TGTGCCAGTAGGCTAACCGGGACAGGGGGCACTGAAGCTTTCTTT	CASRLTGTGGTEAFF
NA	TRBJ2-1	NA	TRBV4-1	TGCGCCAGCAGCCAAGGGTCGAATAGCAATGAGCAGTTCTTC	CASSQGSNSNEQFF